What follows describes a single TCR beta chain. Original methodology: Estimation of nucleated cell counts relied on the amplification of reference gene primers. Using immunoSEQ multiplex PCR, the repertoire was profiled, and TCRdb retains in-frame clones only, with some absent. V and J calls and clone size are given by that table; D and trimming were obtained from the DNA. The sample includes some 130,000 clones, around 76% of them seen just once. The sample belongs to a study of blood T cell repertoires in COVID-19. Background on the study: There were acute and convalescent COVID-19 samples, and they came from the United States, Italy and Spain. Sample material is recorded as cDNA or gDNA derived from T cells, B-cell-depleted T cells, or PBMCs.

V dropped 4 bases and J dropped 5; count of bases not matched to a gene: 9. The CDR3 contains 16 residues. Germline V gene lookup returns CDR1 MNHEY and CDR2 SVGAGI. The TCR sequence derives from a human donor in a cohort sampled during active COVID-19. Sequenced: peripheral blood. The chain employs TRBV6-5 and TRBJ1-1; 11 bases align to TRBD1. The CDR3 reads CASSSGTGGDLTEAFF. The DNA for the CDR3 is TGTGCCAGCAGTTCCGGGACAGGGGGGGATTTGACTGAAGCTTTCTTT.